These T cell receptor beta chains were read from a single sample in a study of read filtering for tumor transcriptome and immune sequencing. One entry per CDR3 protein, called by TCRdb with MiXCR from the reads. The sample holds roughly 38,000 distinct CDR3 sequences, more than 13% seen once. The sample consisted of a population of CD138-negative cells sorted from bone marrow. These TCRs come from a donor over 35 with multiple myeloma. Each CDR3 is given with its conserved first and last residue. The order of the fields is clone size, D gene, J gene, V gene, CDR3 protein, CDR3 DNA. A D gene is named only where the DNA matches it firmly. Clone size is stated in some rows and not others, as once, few, many or a class when expanded.

clone size: -; D gene: -; J gene: TRBJ1-2; V gene: TRBV6-5; CDR3 protein: CASRETTGTGHTF; CDR3 DNA: TGTGCCAGCAGGGAGACGACAGGAACCGGCCACACCTTC
clone size: -; D gene: TRBD2; J gene: TRBJ2-1; V gene: TRBV5-1; CDR3 protein: CASSWGLAGGENEQFF; CDR3 DNA: TGCGCCAGCAGCTGGGGACTAGCGGGAGGAGAGAATGAGCAGTTCTTC
clone size: many; D gene: TRBD2; J gene: TRBJ2-5; V gene: TRBV6-2/TRBV6-3; CDR3 protein: CASSGGAVETQYF; CDR3 DNA: TGTGCCAGTAGCGGGGGGGCCGTGGAGACCCAGTACTTC
clone size: many; D gene: -; J gene: TRBJ1-6; V gene: TRBV27; CDR3 protein: CASSPPVGLNSPLHF; CDR3 DNA: TGTGCCAGCAGTCCTCCAGTGGGTTTGAATTCACCCCTCCACTTT
clone size: many; D gene: TRBD2; J gene: TRBJ2-2; V gene: TRBV5-6; CDR3 protein: CASSRGAGLNTGELFF; CDR3 DNA: TGTGCCAGCAGCCGAGGAGCGGGATTGAACACCGGGGAGCTGTTTTTT
clone size: medium-sized; D gene: TRBD2; J gene: TRBJ2-1; V gene: TRBV29-1; CDR3 protein: CSVAREGQEGQQFF; CDR3 DNA: TGCAGCGTTGCCCGGGAGGGGCAAGAGGGTCAGCAGTTCTTC
clone size: many; D gene: -; J gene: TRBJ1-2; V gene: TRBV28; CDR3 protein: CASSGSGALNFNYGYTF; CDR3 DNA: TGTGCCAGCAGCGGATCCGGGGCCCTAAACTTTAACTATGGCTACACCTTC
clone size: many; D gene: -; J gene: TRBJ2-2; V gene: TRBV5-1; CDR3 protein: CASSFGGQGTGELFF; CDR3 DNA: TGCGCCAGCAGCTTCGGGGGCCAAGGCACCGGGGAGCTGTTTTTT
clone size: many; D gene: -; J gene: TRBJ2-5; V gene: TRBV21-1; CDR3 protein: CASSNLAPGQGGETQYF; CDR3 DNA: TGTGCCAGCAGCAATTTGGCCCCCGGACAGGGGGGGGAGACCCAGTACTTC
clone size: many; D gene: TRBD1; J gene: TRBJ1-5; V gene: TRBV29-1; CDR3 protein: CSAGQGLGNQPQHF; CDR3 DNA: TGCAGCGCGGGACAGGGGCTGGGGAATCAGCCCCAGCATTTT
clone size: medium-sized; D gene: TRBD2; J gene: TRBJ2-1; V gene: TRBV20-1; CDR3 protein: CSAKRLASMGEQFF; CDR3 DNA: TGCAGTGCTAAGAGACTAGCTTCTATGGGTGAGCAGTTCTTC
clone size: many; D gene: TRBD1; J gene: TRBJ2-3; V gene: TRBV7-6; CDR3 protein: CASSLATGGNQPQYF; CDR3 DNA: TGTGCCAGCAGCTTAGCCACAGGGGGCAATCAGCCCCAGTATTTT
clone size: many; D gene: TRBD2; J gene: TRBJ2-7; V gene: TRBV13; CDR3 protein: CASSSQRAGGGEQYF; CDR3 DNA: TGTGCCAGCAGCTCCCAGAGAGCGGGGGGCGGCGAGCAGTACTTC
clone size: many; D gene: -; J gene: TRBJ1-1; V gene: TRBV28; CDR3 protein: CASRPQGLSAEAFF; CDR3 DNA: TGTGCCAGCAGACCCCAGGGTTTATCCGCTGAAGCTTTCTTT
clone size: many; D gene: TRBD1; J gene: TRBJ1-1; V gene: TRBV15; CDR3 protein: CATSLRQGVNTEAFF; CDR3 DNA: TGTGCCACCAGCTTGCGACAGGGCGTAAACACTGAAGCTTTCTTT
clone size: many; D gene: -; J gene: TRBJ2-7; V gene: TRBV20-1; CDR3 protein: CSANSPLGSSYEQYF; CDR3 DNA: TGCAGTGCAAACTCCCCTCTGGGGAGCTCCTACGAGCAGTACTTC
clone size: many; D gene: -; J gene: TRBJ2-7; V gene: TRBV9; CDR3 protein: CASSPSGSPEQYF; CDR3 DNA: TGTGCCAGCAGCCCCTCGGGGTCCCCCGAGCAGTACTTC
clone size: many; D gene: TRBD1; J gene: TRBJ1-5; V gene: TRBV19; CDR3 protein: CASSIYAGTGGQPQHF; CDR3 DNA: TGTGCCAGTAGTATCTATGCCGGGACAGGGGGTCAGCCCCAGCATTTT
clone size: many; D gene: TRBD2; J gene: TRBJ2-2; V gene: TRBV15; CDR3 protein: CATSRLSLASDGELFF; CDR3 DNA: TGTGCCACCAGCAGACTCTCACTAGCGTCCGACGGGGAGCTGTTTTTT
clone size: many; D gene: -; J gene: TRBJ1-5; V gene: TRBV10-3; CDR3 protein: CAISESRASSNQPQHF; CDR3 DNA: TGTGCCATCAGTGAGTCGCGCGCCTCGAGCAATCAGCCCCAGCATTTT
clone size: medium-sized; D gene: -; J gene: TRBJ2-1; V gene: TRBV7-2; CDR3 protein: CASSLEGGISDEQFF; CDR3 DNA: TGTGCCAGCAGCCTAGAGGGGGGCATCTCAGATGAGCAGTTCTTC
clone size: many; D gene: -; J gene: TRBJ2-3; V gene: TRBV15; CDR3 protein: CATSRDRNTQYF; CDR3 DNA: TGTGCCACCAGCAGAGATCGTAATACGCAGTATTTT
clone size: many; D gene: TRBD1; J gene: TRBJ1-5; V gene: TRBV5-1; CDR3 protein: CASSLEGQGSNQPQHF; CDR3 DNA: TGCGCCAGCAGCTTGGAGGGACAGGGCAGCAATCAGCCCCAGCATTTT
clone size: many; D gene: -; J gene: TRBJ1-1; V gene: TRBV11-2; CDR3 protein: CASSLPGSEAFF; CDR3 DNA: TGTGCCAGCAGCCTACCGGGGTCTGAAGCTTTCTTT
clone size: many; D gene: -; J gene: TRBJ1-2; V gene: TRBV5-4; CDR3 protein: CASSLGPPTYGYTF; CDR3 DNA: TGTGCCAGCAGCCTAGGCCCACCCACCTATGGCTACACCTTC
clone size: medium-sized; D gene: TRBD1; J gene: TRBJ1-1; V gene: TRBV13; CDR3 protein: CASSLAPPGQGSEAFF; CDR3 DNA: TGTGCCAGCAGCCTCGCCCCCCCTGGACAGGGTTCTGAAGCTTTCTTT
clone size: many; D gene: TRBD1; J gene: TRBJ1-1; V gene: TRBV5-1; CDR3 protein: CASSHDRGRKNTEAFF; CDR3 DNA: TGCGCCAGCAGTCATGACAGGGGGCGAAAGAACACTGAAGCTTTCTTT
clone size: -; D gene: -; J gene: TRBJ2-2; V gene: TRBV30; CDR3 protein: CAWSTFDTGELFF; CDR3 DNA: TGTGCCTGGAGTACATTTGATACCGGGGAGCTGTTTTTT
clone size: few; D gene: -; J gene: TRBJ2-1; V gene: TRBV21-1; CDR3 protein: CASSIGRRDKPYNEQFF; CDR3 DNA: TGTGCCAGCAGCATTGGGCGGCGGGACAAACCTTACAATGAGCAGTTCTTC
clone size: many; D gene: TRBD1; J gene: TRBJ1-4; V gene: TRBV25-1; CDR3 protein: CASSESRDRGPLTNEKLFF; CDR3 DNA: TGTGCCAGCAGTGAATCGAGGGACAGGGGGCCCCTAACTAATGAAAAACTGTTTTTT
clone size: few; D gene: -; J gene: TRBJ1-3; V gene: TRBV5-5; CDR3 protein: CASSWSTEGNTIYF; CDR3 DNA: TGTGCCAGCAGCTGGTCGACAGAGGGTAACACCATATATTTT
clone size: many; D gene: TRBD2; J gene: TRBJ2-5; V gene: TRBV6-5; CDR3 protein: CASSSPGLAAETQYF; CDR3 DNA: TGTGCCAGCAGTTCCCCGGGACTAGCAGCGGAGACCCAGTACTTC
clone size: -; D gene: TRBD1; J gene: TRBJ2-7; V gene: TRBV20-1; CDR3 protein: CSAAPGTGFYEQYF; CDR3 DNA: TGCAGTGCGGCACCCGGGACAGGGTTTTACGAGCAGTACTTC
clone size: many; D gene: -; J gene: TRBJ2-3; V gene: TRBV5-4; CDR3 protein: CASSLLTGDTQYF; CDR3 DNA: TGTGCCAGCAGCCTCCTGACGGGCGATACGCAGTATTTT
clone size: many; D gene: -; J gene: TRBJ1-6; V gene: TRBV7-9; CDR3 protein: CASSLAGGSGSPLHF; CDR3 DNA: TGTGCCAGCAGCTTAGCTGGGGGGTCCGGATCACCCCTCCACTTT
clone size: many; D gene: -; J gene: TRBJ2-7; V gene: TRBV20-1; CDR3 protein: CSATDRNYEQYF; CDR3 DNA: TGCAGTGCTACGGACAGAAATTACGAGCAGTACTTC
clone size: many; D gene: TRBD2; J gene: TRBJ2-7; V gene: TRBV3-1; CDR3 protein: CASSQDGRTGEGEQYF; CDR3 DNA: TGTGCCAGCAGCCAAGACGGGAGGACGGGAGAGGGGGAGCAGTACTTC
clone size: -; D gene: -; J gene: TRBJ2-7; V gene: TRBV28; CDR3 protein: CASRLGGAMSSYEQYF; CDR3 DNA: TGTGCCAGCAGATTGGGGGGGGCGATGAGCTCCTACGAGCAGTACTTC
clone size: many; D gene: -; J gene: TRBJ1-1; V gene: TRBV20-1; CDR3 protein: CSASGGSGYTEAFF; CDR3 DNA: TGCAGTGCTAGCGGCGGGTCCGGGTACACTGAAGCTTTCTTT
clone size: many; D gene: TRBD1; J gene: TRBJ2-1; V gene: TRBV28; CDR3 protein: CASRSGTGAYNEQFF; CDR3 DNA: TGTGCCAGCAGGTCCGGGACAGGGGCCTACAATGAGCAGTTCTTC
clone size: many; D gene: TRBD1; J gene: TRBJ1-2; V gene: TRBV18; CDR3 protein: CASSPLGTGINYGYTF; CDR3 DNA: TGTGCCAGCTCACCTCTTGGGACAGGCATAAACTATGGCTACACCTTC
clone size: many; D gene: TRBD2; J gene: TRBJ2-2; V gene: TRBV4-1; CDR3 protein: CASSPRTSGSGTGELFF; CDR3 DNA: TGCGCCAGCAGCCCGAGGACTAGCGGGAGTGGCACCGGGGAGCTGTTTTTT
clone size: -; D gene: -; J gene: TRBJ1-2; V gene: TRBV6-5; CDR3 protein: CASSSEQGRGYTF; CDR3 DNA: TGTGCCAGCAGTTCCGAACAGGGCCGGGGCTACACCTTC
clone size: -; D gene: TRBD1; J gene: TRBJ1-1; V gene: TRBV5-1; CDR3 protein: CASSWGQATTEAFF; CDR3 DNA: TGCGCCAGCAGCTGGGGACAGGCAACCACTGAAGCTTTCTTT
clone size: -; D gene: -; J gene: TRBJ1-5; V gene: TRBV12-3/TRBV12-4; CDR3 protein: CASCATWDHQPQQF; CDR3 DNA: TGTGCCAGCTGTGCGACATGGGACCATCAGCCCCAGCAGTTT
clone size: many; D gene: -; J gene: TRBJ2-5; V gene: TRBV6-1; CDR3 protein: CASDQDGQETQYF; CDR3 DNA: TGTGCCAGCGACCAAGACGGCCAAGAGACCCAGTACTTC
clone size: many; D gene: TRBD2; J gene: TRBJ2-3; V gene: TRBV19; CDR3 protein: CASSTTSGSRADTQYF; CDR3 DNA: TGTGCCAGTAGTACAACTAGCGGGAGTAGAGCAGATACGCAGTATTTT
clone size: many; D gene: TRBD2; J gene: TRBJ2-5; V gene: TRBV11-1; CDR3 protein: CASSPRASGETQYF; CDR3 DNA: TGTGCCAGCAGCCCTAGAGCTAGCGGGGAGACCCAGTACTTC
clone size: many; D gene: -; J gene: TRBJ2-5; V gene: TRBV6-5; CDR3 protein: CASSYSWQRGETQYF; CDR3 DNA: TGTGCCAGCAGTTACTCGTGGCAGAGGGGAGAGACCCAGTACTTC
clone size: medium-sized; D gene: -; J gene: TRBJ2-1; V gene: TRBV20-1; CDR3 protein: CSASTRRGIGNEQFF; CDR3 DNA: TGCAGTGCTAGCACCCGGAGGGGGATTGGCAATGAGCAGTTCTTC